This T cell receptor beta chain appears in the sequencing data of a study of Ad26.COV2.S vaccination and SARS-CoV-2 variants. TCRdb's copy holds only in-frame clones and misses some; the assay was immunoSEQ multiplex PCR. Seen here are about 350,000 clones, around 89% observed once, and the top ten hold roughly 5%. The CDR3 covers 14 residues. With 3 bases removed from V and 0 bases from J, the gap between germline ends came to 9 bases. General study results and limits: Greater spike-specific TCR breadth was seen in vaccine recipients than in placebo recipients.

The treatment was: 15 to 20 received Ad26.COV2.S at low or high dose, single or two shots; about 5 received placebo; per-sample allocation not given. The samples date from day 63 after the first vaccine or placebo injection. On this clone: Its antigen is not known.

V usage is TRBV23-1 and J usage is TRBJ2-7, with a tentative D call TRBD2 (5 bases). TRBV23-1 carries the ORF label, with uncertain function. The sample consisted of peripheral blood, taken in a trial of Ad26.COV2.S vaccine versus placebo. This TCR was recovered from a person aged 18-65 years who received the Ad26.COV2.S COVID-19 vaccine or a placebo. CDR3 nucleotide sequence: TGCGCCAGCAGTCACTGGAGGAGCTCCTACGAGCAGTACTTC. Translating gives CASSHWRSSYEQYF.